A single sample gave rise to the 18 T cell receptor beta chains below, sequenced in a study of blood T cells in healthy people across ages. Together with a sample-barcoded 5' primer, a J-beta primer mix was included in a second PCR lasting about 6 to 11 cycles. MiXCR, applied by TCRdb to the 5' RACE reads, yields one record per CDR3 protein. Altogether around 900,000 distinct CDR3 sequences are present, 45% to 60% being singletons, with the ten largest covering about a fifth. The sequencing input was blood. All receptors come from an older woman in good health.

This clonotype was counted once. The genes are TRBV4-2 and TRBJ2-7; TRBD1 is a possible D gene (6 bases). This CDR3 region has 15 residues. The V gene's germline CDR1 is LGHNA and CDR2 YNFKEQ. With 0 bases removed from V and 7 bases from J, the gap between germline ends came to 16 bases. The CDR3 DNA reads TGTGCCAGCAGCCAAGACAGGGGAGCCTACAATGAGCAGTACTTC. Amino acids: CASSQDRGAYNEQYF.

This clonotype was observed a handful of times. The rearrangement uses TRBV29-1 and TRBJ2-7; TRBD2 matches at 9 bases. The CDR3 is made up of 15 amino acids. J lost 2 bases, V lost 3 bases, and 8 bases had no gene match. CDR1 is SQVTM and CDR2 is ANQGSEA in the germline V gene. The CDR3 DNA reads as TGCAGCGTTGAGGGACTAGCTCAATACCCCTACGAGCAGTACTTC. This sequence encodes CSVEGLAQYPYEQYF.

This clonotype was counted a few times. The chain combines TRBV20-1 with TRBJ2-1; D might be TRBD2 (5 bases). Looked up from germline, CDR1 is DFQATT and CDR2 is SNEGSKA (reference sequence). V shed 3 bases and J shed 6 bases, with 12 bases lying between them. This CDR3 spans 13 amino acids. CDR3 nucleotides: TGCAGTGCTAGTCGTCCTAGCAGCAATGAGCAGTTCTTC. It translates to CSASRPSSNEQFF.

The chain links TRBV6-2 or TRBV6-3 to TRBJ2-4, with a possible D match to TRBD2 (6 bases). V was pared by 4 bases and J by 6 bases, with 10 bases between. The CDR3 spans 13 residues. Looked up from germline, CDR1 is MNHEY and CDR2 is SVGEGT. CDR3 in DNA: TGTGCCAGCAGTTTGGGACTTATAAACATTCAGTACTTC. Translation: CASSLGLINIQYF.

The rearrangement uses TRBV5-4 and TRBJ2-3, with TRBD2 as a possible D gene (5 bases). V was shortened by 0 bases and J by 4 bases, with 12 bases between the two germline ends. The germline gives CDR1 SGHNT, CDR2 YYREEE (reference sequence). The CDR3 extends over 15 amino acids. The CDR3 is CASSLAVAGADTQYF. The CDR3, as DNA: TGTGCCAGCAGCTTGGCGGTGGCGGGCGCAGATACGCAGTATTTT.

This clonotype was detected a few times. The chain combines TRBV21-1 with TRBJ2-5; the D call TRBD2 from the table was never checked on the DNA. TRBV21-1 is flagged as a pseudogene. This CDR3 is built from 19 residues. The CDR3, as DNA: TGTGCCAGCAGCGGCGACGCCCCGACAAGACTAGGGGAGGGGGAGACCCAGTACTTC. Protein product: CASSGDAPTRLGEGETQYF.

This clonotype appeared a few times. The chain combines TRBV28 with TRBJ2-7; 9 bases line up with TRBD1. CDR1 is MDHEN, CDR2 SYDVKM, per germline. The CDR3 has 16 amino acids. V was clipped by 4 bases and J by 1 base; unmatched bases: 8. In nucleotides, the CDR3 is TGTGCCAGCAGTTCATACCGACAGGGGGTGTCCTACGAGCAGTACTTC. Protein: CASSSYRQGVSYEQYF.

The gene calls are TRBV7-9 and TRBJ1-2; possibly TRBD1 for D (5 bases). V was shortened by 3 bases and J by 7 bases, with 18 bases between the two germline ends. This CDR3 is built from 15 residues. In germline, CDR1 is SEHNR, CDR2 FQNEAQ (reference sequence). The CDR3 sequence is CASSFGRQPRGGYTF. CDR3 DNA: TGTGCCAGCAGCTTCGGGAGACAGCCAAGGGGTGGCTACACCTTC. Drawing the rest from reference TRBV7-9 and TRBJ1-2, the complete variable domain is DTGVSQNPRHKITKRGQNVTFRCDPISEHNRLYWYRQTLGQGPEFLTYFQNEAQLEKSRLLSDRFSAERPKGSFSTLEIQRTEQGDSAMYLCASSFGRQPRGGYTFGSGTRLTVV.

This clonotype was found a few times. The J gene is TRBJ2-7, the V gene TRBV20-1; 8 bases agree with TRBD2. The trim removed 3 bases at V and 5 bases at J, leaving 15 bases unmatched. Germline CDR1 and CDR2: DFQATT and SNEGSKA (reference sequence). The CDR3 length is 16 residues. In nucleotides, the CDR3 is TGCAGTGCTAGGTCATACCCGGAGCGGGAGCACAACGAGCAGTACTTC. As protein: CSARSYPEREHNEQYF.

The rearrangement joins TRBV6-5 to TRBJ2-6; 8 bases agree with TRBD2. The V segment lost 2 bases and the J segment 0 bases; nucleotides outside the gene matches: 12. There are 20 residues in the CDR3. The V gene's germline CDR1 is MNHEY and CDR2 SVGAGI. CDR3 amino acids: CASSYVLGLAGPSGANVLTF. Written as DNA, the CDR3 is TGTGCCAGCAGTTACGTTCTTGGTCTAGCGGGTCCCTCTGGGGCCAACGTCCTGACTTTC.

This clonotype was observed a few times. V usage is TRBV5-5 and J usage is TRBJ2-7; no clear D gene. Germline CDR1 SGHKS, CDR2 YYEKEE (reference sequence). This CDR3 contains 15 residues. V was pared by 4 bases and J by 0 bases, with 14 bases between. The CDR3 sequence is CASSAGGRSSYEQYF. CDR3 DNA sequence: TGTGCCAGCAGCGCTGGCGGAAGGAGCTCCTACGAGCAGTACTTC.

This clonotype has only one observation. This chain uses TRBV29-1 with TRBJ2-1; perhaps TRBD1 as D (5 bases). The CDR3 is 15 amino acids. Germline CDR1 and CDR2: SQVTM and ANQGSEA. Between the trimmed V and J ends, which lost 0 bases and 7 bases, there was a span of 16 bases. The CDR3 reads CSVEDRNLQGNEQFF. The CDR3 DNA sequence: TGCAGCGTTGAAGATAGGAATCTCCAGGGTAATGAGCAGTTCTTC.

This clonotype was recorded once. The CDR3 DNA reads as TGCAGTGCTAGTCTGGGCGGGATTCGAAATGAGCAGTTCTTC. It yields the protein CSASLGGIRNEQFF. The genes are TRBV20-1 and TRBJ2-1; tentatively, D is TRBD2 (6 bases). CDR1 and CDR2 from the germline V gene are DFQATT and SNEGSKA (reference sequence). The germline V and J ends were trimmed by 3 bases and 7 bases, with 16 bases remaining between them. This CDR3 contains 14 residues.

The chain joins TRBV20-1 to TRBJ1-6; D might be TRBD1 (5 bases). Germline V CDR1 and CDR2: DFQATT, SNEGSKA (reference sequence). V was shortened by 0 bases and J by 6 bases, with 15 bases between the two germline ends. The CDR3 totals 16 residues. The CDR3 DNA follows: TGCAGTGCTAGAGATCTTTTTGGGCAGGGTAATTCACCCCTCCACTTT. Protein sequence: CSARDLFGQGNSPLHF.

This clonotype was seen a handful of times. The V gene is TRBV10-3, the J gene TRBJ2-3; TRBD2 matches at 8 bases. In germline, CDR1 is ENHRY, CDR2 SYGVKD. The junction had 13 bases not matched to a gene; V was cut back by 5 bases and J by 6 bases. This CDR3 contains 16 residues. The CDR3, as DNA: TGTGCCATCAGTTTCGATGGACTAGCAGGATCTGATACGCAGTATTTT. Its translation is CAISFDGLAGSDTQYF.

The chain uses TRBV12-3 or TRBV12-4 and TRBJ2-2, with 8 nucleotides matching TRBD1. The CDR3 runs 14 residues. After removal of 10 bases from V and 7 bases from J, the junction contained 11 bases not matched to a gene. CDR3 sequence: CATSGQGRIGELFF. DNA for the CDR3: TGTGCCACCTCAGGACAGGGTCGAATCGGGGAGCTGTTTTTT.

CDR3 sequence (DNA): TGCAGCGTTGAAGGGGGGGGACTAGCGGCGAATGAGCAGTTCTTC. This translates into CSVEGGGLAANEQFF. V usage is TRBV29-1 and J usage is TRBJ2-1; 11 positions agree with TRBD2. Germline V gene sequence: CDR1 SQVTM, CDR2 ANQGSEA. This CDR3 region has 15 residues. With V trimmed by 1 base and J by 7 bases, 6 bases remained unmatched.

The chain couples TRBV7-9 to TRBJ2-4; D may match TRBD1 or TRBD2 (5 bases each). The last part of the DNA fits TRBJ2-7 better; the J call may be wrong. Germline V gene sequence: CDR1 SEHNR, CDR2 FQNEAQ (reference sequence). The CDR3 covers 13 residues. As DNA, the CDR3 is TGTGCCAGCAGCGGGGACGGCTACTACGAGCAGTACTTC. This encodes CASSGDGYYEQYF.